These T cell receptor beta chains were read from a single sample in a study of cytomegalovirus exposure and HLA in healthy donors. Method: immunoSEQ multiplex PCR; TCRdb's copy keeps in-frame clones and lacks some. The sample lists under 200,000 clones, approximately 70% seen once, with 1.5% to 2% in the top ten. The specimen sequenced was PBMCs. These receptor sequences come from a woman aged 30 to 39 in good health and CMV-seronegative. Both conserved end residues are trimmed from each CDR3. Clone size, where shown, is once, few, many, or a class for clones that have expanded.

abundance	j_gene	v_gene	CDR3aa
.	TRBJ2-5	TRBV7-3	ASSSSGVQETQY
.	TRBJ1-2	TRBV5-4	ASSAQGVTQNGYT
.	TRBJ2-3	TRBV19	ASSIDHGSADTQY
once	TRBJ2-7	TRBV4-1	ASSQGASGAYEQY
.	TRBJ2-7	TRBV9	ASSGGQGARYEQY
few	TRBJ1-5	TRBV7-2	ASSFTGGGSQPQH
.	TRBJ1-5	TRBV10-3	AISETLDRGQKDQPQH
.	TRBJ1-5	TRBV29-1	SVEGLGTQH
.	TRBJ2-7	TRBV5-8	ASSYRSYEQY
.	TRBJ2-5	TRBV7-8	ASSLPEPVAQETQY
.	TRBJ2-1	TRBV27	ASTGTAPNEQF
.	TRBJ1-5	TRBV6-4	AGGEGDSNQPQH
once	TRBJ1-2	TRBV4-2	ASSQELRGVYGYT
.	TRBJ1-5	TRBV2	ASRREGNQPQH
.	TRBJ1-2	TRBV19	ASNSDRDGNYGYT
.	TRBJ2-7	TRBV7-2	ASSLGSSGRTTHYEQY
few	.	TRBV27	ASSWSGQTYEQY
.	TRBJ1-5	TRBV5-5	ASSLGSGGQPQH
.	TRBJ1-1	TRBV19	ASSMTPEASNTEAF
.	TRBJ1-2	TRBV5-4	ASSLQGIRGYT
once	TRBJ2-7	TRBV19	ASRPGQSSYEQY
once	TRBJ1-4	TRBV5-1	ASSLALSEKLF
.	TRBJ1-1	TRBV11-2	ASSPGGRVYTEAF
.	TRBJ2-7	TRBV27	ASSSHGVYEQY
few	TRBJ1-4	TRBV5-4	ASSSPYGGGREKLF
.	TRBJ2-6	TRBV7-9	SSSLGLDYSGANVLT
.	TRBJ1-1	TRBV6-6	ASRNYNTEAF